This is a list of T cell receptor beta chains from one sample in a study of shared T cell receptors in the human thymus. Some clones are missing from TCRdb's copy, which holds only in-frame ones; the method was immunoSEQ multiplex PCR. Of 500,000 to 850,000 clones in the sample, 70% to 90% are singletons; the top ten hold about 0.0094%. This sample also belongs to another study, concerning human thymus T cells.

The sample consisted of thymocytes. These receptors originate from a boy in the first two years of life with a congenital heart defect. Each CDR3 is given with its conserved first and last residue. The D gene is left open where the match is weak. Some rows mark clone size as missing; the rest say once, few, many or name a class of expanded clone.

clone_size: -
v_call: TRBV4-3
j_call: TRBJ1-1
d_call: -
cdr3_aa: CASSVQGFTEAFF
cdr3_nt: TGCGCCAGCAGCGTACAGGGATTCACTGAAGCTTTCTTT

clone_size: few
v_call: TRBV10-1
j_call: TRBJ2-3
d_call: TRBD2
cdr3_aa: CASSPSGRLEEDTQYF
cdr3_nt: TGCGCCAGCAGCCCTAGCGGGAGATTAGAGGAAGATACGCAGTATTTT

clone_size: -
v_call: TRBV6-5
j_call: TRBJ1-1
d_call: -
cdr3_aa: CASSRKQGGEAFF
cdr3_nt: TGTGCCAGCAGCCGCAAACAGGGTGGTGAAGCTTTCTTT

clone_size: -
v_call: TRBV4-3
j_call: TRBJ2-3
d_call: -
cdr3_aa: CASSQATLVGTQYF
cdr3_nt: TGCGCCAGCAGCCAAGCAACACTAGTCGGTACGCAGTATTTT

clone_size: -
v_call: TRBV2
j_call: TRBJ1-1
d_call: TRBD1
cdr3_aa: CAQAHPGQGFLGANTEAFF
cdr3_nt: TGTGCCCAAGCCCACCCGGGACAGGGATTTTTGGGGGCGAACACTGAAGCTTTCTTT

clone_size: -
v_call: TRBV4-3
j_call: TRBJ1-4
d_call: TRBD1
cdr3_aa: CASSQDSGQGDEKLFF
cdr3_nt: TGCGCCAGCAGCCAAGATTCCGGACAGGGAGACGAAAAACTGTTTTTT

clone_size: once
v_call: TRBV4-1
j_call: TRBJ2-5
d_call: TRBD1
cdr3_aa: CASSQVRGLETQYF
cdr3_nt: TGCGCCAGCAGCCAAGTCAGGGGGCTAGAGACCCAGTACTTC

clone_size: -
v_call: TRBV19
j_call: TRBJ2-1
d_call: -
cdr3_aa: CASSIHSSYNEQFF
cdr3_nt: TGTGCCAGTAGTATACACAGCTCCTACAATGAGCAGTTCTTC

clone_size: -
v_call: TRBV6-6
j_call: TRBJ1-5
d_call: -
cdr3_aa: CASSYGRLLRNQPQHF
cdr3_nt: TGTGCCAGCAGTTATGGGCGATTGTTGCGCAATCAGCCCCAGCATTTT

clone_size: -
v_call: TRBV29-1
j_call: TRBJ2-3
d_call: TRBD1
cdr3_aa: CSASPGQPVRYSTDTQYF
cdr3_nt: TGCAGCGCCAGTCCGGGACAGCCTGTGCGATATAGCACAGATACGCAGTATTTT

clone_size: -
v_call: TRBV18
j_call: TRBJ2-7
d_call: TRBD1
cdr3_aa: CASSRDRGNEQYF
cdr3_nt: TGTGCCAGCTCAAGGGACAGGGGGAACGAGCAGTACTTC

clone_size: -
v_call: TRBV28
j_call: TRBJ1-2
d_call: TRBD1
cdr3_aa: CASSLKSRDRSYGYTF
cdr3_nt: TGTGCCAGCAGTTTAAAGTCCCGGGACAGGTCCTATGGCTACACCTTC

clone_size: -
v_call: TRBV15
j_call: TRBJ2-7
d_call: -
cdr3_aa: CATSRERPTFRETTFRGEQYF
cdr3_nt: TGTGCCACCAGCAGAGAGCGTCCGACGTTTAGGGAGACTACCTTTCGGGGGGAGCAGTACTTC

clone_size: -
v_call: TRBV27
j_call: TRBJ2-7
d_call: TRBD2
cdr3_aa: CASSLFSGGRYEQYF
cdr3_nt: TGTGCCAGCAGTTTATTTAGCGGGGGGCGATACGAGCAGTACTTC

clone_size: -
v_call: TRBV5-6
j_call: TRBJ2-3
d_call: -
cdr3_aa: CASSLEAVSTDTQYF
cdr3_nt: TGTGCCAGCAGCTTGGAGGCGGTTAGCACAGATACGCAGTATTTT

clone_size: -
v_call: TRBV7-9
j_call: TRBJ2-7
d_call: TRBD1
cdr3_aa: CASSLAPPRQGGPYEQYF
cdr3_nt: TGTGCCAGCAGCTTAGCCCCGCCCCGACAGGGGGGCCCCTACGAGCAGTACTTC

clone_size: -
v_call: TRBV7-3
j_call: TRBJ2-1
d_call: TRBD2
cdr3_aa: CASSPKGCGSSYNEQFF
cdr3_nt: TGTGCCAGCAGCCCGAAGGGGTGCGGGAGCTCCTACAATGAGCAGTTCTTC

clone_size: -
v_call: TRBV6-5
j_call: TRBJ2-7
d_call: -
cdr3_aa: CASSPRRDNSIEQYF
cdr3_nt: TGTGCCAGCAGCCCCCGCCGGGACAACTCGATCGAGCAGTACTTC

clone_size: once
v_call: TRBV29-1
j_call: TRBJ2-7
d_call: -
cdr3_aa: CSVLRGPEQYF
cdr3_nt: TGCAGCGTTTTACGGGGTCCCGAGCAGTACTTC

clone_size: -
v_call: TRBV7-8
j_call: TRBJ2-5
d_call: TRBD2
cdr3_aa: CASSLVVVAGMQETQYF
cdr3_nt: TGTGCCAGCAGCTTAGTCGTGGTAGCGGGAATGCAAGAGACCCAGTACTTC

clone_size: -
v_call: TRBV20-1
j_call: TRBJ1-2
d_call: -
cdr3_aa: CSARDILDYTF
cdr3_nt: TGCAGTGCTAGGGACATCCTTGACTACACCTTC

clone_size: -
v_call: TRBV29-1
j_call: TRBJ2-1
d_call: -
cdr3_aa: CSVGVGTTDPLGHDEQFF
cdr3_nt: TGCAGCGTTGGGGTCGGTACAACAGATCCCTTGGGTCACGATGAGCAGTTCTTC

clone_size: -
v_call: TRBV29-1
j_call: TRBJ2-1
d_call: -
cdr3_aa: CSVDRASYNEQFF
cdr3_nt: TGCAGCGTTGACAGGGCATCCTACAATGAGCAGTTCTTC

clone_size: -
v_call: TRBV29-1
j_call: TRBJ1-1
d_call: -
cdr3_aa: CSVQGVRVGISTEAFF
cdr3_nt: TGCAGCGTGCAAGGGGTCAGGGTAGGAATTAGCACTGAAGCTTTCTTT

clone_size: once
v_call: TRBV4-1
j_call: TRBJ1-4
d_call: -
cdr3_aa: CASSQVEGDHEKLFF
cdr3_nt: TGCGCCAGCAGCCAAGTGGAAGGGGATCATGAAAAACTGTTTTTT

clone_size: once
v_call: TRBV28
j_call: TRBJ2-7
d_call: -
cdr3_aa: CASSLGRTIYEQYF
cdr3_nt: TGTGCCAGCAGTTTGGGGCGGACTATCTACGAGCAGTACTTC

clone_size: once
v_call: TRBV13
j_call: TRBJ2-3
d_call: -
cdr3_aa: CASMRQNNWTDTQYF
cdr3_nt: TGTGCCAGCATGAGGCAGAATAATTGGACAGATACGCAGTATTTT

clone_size: -
v_call: TRBV4-3
j_call: TRBJ1-1
d_call: -
cdr3_aa: CASSQDPPREGYTEAFF
cdr3_nt: TGCGCCAGCAGCCAAGATCCCCCTCGGGAGGGGTACACTGAAGCTTTCTTT

clone_size: -
v_call: TRBV7-2
j_call: TRBJ1-1
d_call: -
cdr3_aa: CASSDQRIQGANTEAFF
cdr3_nt: TGTGCCAGCAGCGATCAACGAATACAGGGCGCCAACACTGAAGCTTTCTTT

clone_size: -
v_call: TRBV27
j_call: TRBJ1-1
d_call: TRBD1
cdr3_aa: CASSSWDREENTEAFF
cdr3_nt: TGTGCCAGCAGTTCCTGGGACAGGGAGGAGAACACTGAAGCTTTCTTT

clone_size: -
v_call: TRBV7-2
j_call: TRBJ2-3
d_call: TRBD1
cdr3_aa: CASSRQGAEDTQYF
cdr3_nt: TGTGCCAGCAGTCGACAGGGCGCCGAAGATACGCAGTATTTT

clone_size: -
v_call: TRBV4-1
j_call: TRBJ1-2
d_call: -
cdr3_aa: CASSQEYWGVIVYGYTF
cdr3_nt: TGCGCCAGCAGCCAAGAATATTGGGGCGTTATAGTCTATGGCTACACCTTC

clone_size: -
v_call: TRBV5-1
j_call: TRBJ1-1
d_call: -
cdr3_aa: CASSSIDTEAFF
cdr3_nt: TGCGCCAGCAGCTCCATTGACACTGAAGCTTTCTTT

clone_size: -
v_call: TRBV7-9
j_call: TRBJ2-5
d_call: -
cdr3_aa: CASSPHVGGLGETQYF
cdr3_nt: TGTGCCAGCAGCCCACACGTAGGAGGGTTGGGTGAGACCCAGTACTTC

clone_size: -
v_call: TRBV28
j_call: TRBJ2-3
d_call: TRBD2
cdr3_aa: CASRLSGGITDTQYF
cdr3_nt: TGTGCCAGCAGACTGAGCGGGGGAATAACAGATACGCAGTATTTT

clone_size: -
v_call: TRBV5-4
j_call: TRBJ2-7
d_call: TRBD1
cdr3_aa: CASSLPGTGAPYEQYF
cdr3_nt: TGTGCCAGCAGCCTTCCCGGGACAGGGGCCCCCTACGAGCAGTACTTC

clone_size: -
v_call: TRBV5-4
j_call: TRBJ1-2
d_call: TRBD1
cdr3_aa: CASRITGGNDYGYTF
cdr3_nt: TGTGCCAGCAGAATTACAGGGGGAAATGACTATGGCTACACCTTC

clone_size: -
v_call: TRBV7-8
j_call: TRBJ2-4
d_call: -
cdr3_aa: CASSGDVGKAKNIQYF
cdr3_nt: TGTGCCAGCAGCGGTGACGTCGGGAAGGCCAAAAACATTCAGTACTTC

clone_size: -
v_call: TRBV4-1
j_call: TRBJ2-1
d_call: -
cdr3_aa: CASSLGGGRDEQFF
cdr3_nt: TGCGCCAGCAGCCTAGGGGGGGGTAGAGATGAGCAGTTCTTC

clone_size: -
v_call: TRBV5-4
j_call: TRBJ2-5
d_call: TRBD2
cdr3_aa: CASSPGTSGGTQETQYF
cdr3_nt: TGTGCCAGCAGCCCCGGGACTAGCGGGGGGACCCAAGAGACCCAGTACTTC

clone_size: -
v_call: TRBV15
j_call: TRBJ2-1
d_call: -
cdr3_aa: CATSRGRGFYNEQFF
cdr3_nt: TGTGCCACCAGCAGAGGTCGCGGCTTCTACAATGAGCAGTTCTTC

clone_size: -
v_call: TRBV6-1
j_call: TRBJ2-2
d_call: TRBD1
cdr3_aa: CASSEGTGPFVHTGELFF
cdr3_nt: TGTGCCAGCAGTGAAGGGACAGGGCCCTTCGTTCACACCGGGGAGCTGTTTTTT

clone_size: -
v_call: TRBV7-4
j_call: TRBJ2-7
d_call: TRBD1
cdr3_aa: CASSYARGQCEQYF
cdr3_nt: TGTGCCAGCAGCTACGCAAGGGGGCAATGTGAGCAGTACTTC

clone_size: -
v_call: TRBV6-1
j_call: TRBJ2-1
d_call: -
cdr3_aa: CASSEDRHTYNEQFF
cdr3_nt: TGTGCCAGCAGTGAAGACAGGCACACTTACAATGAGCAGTTCTTC

clone_size: -
v_call: TRBV28
j_call: TRBJ2-7
d_call: -
cdr3_aa: CASSLPTGPNSYEQYF
cdr3_nt: TGTGCCAGCAGTTTGCCGACAGGACCGAACTCCTACGAGCAGTACTTC